This T cell receptor (beta chain) came from a study of T cells in Graves' hyperthyroidism and ophthalmopathy. Looking at the study overall: The authors collected peripheral blood at initial diagnosis, before any treatment.

Researchers amplified the TCR beta CDR3 regions from RNA transcripts. In the first-round RT-PCR of the TCR CDR3, the HTBI primer set was used. One entry per CDR3 protein, called by TCRdb with MiXCR from the multiplex PCR reads. Of about 400,000 distinct CDR3 sequences listed, about 16% are singletons. CDR3 length: 17 residues. V lost 2 bases to trimming and J lost 0 bases; unmatched junction nucleotides: 7. In germline, CDR1 is MNHNY, CDR2 SVGAGI (reference sequence). Stable Graves' hyperthyroidism meant no ophthalmopathy progression within 18 months. This clonotype was found many times. The clonotype comes from a woman aged 30 to 39 with Graves' hyperthyroidism. This chain joins TRBV6-6 and TRBJ2-7; TRBD2 matches at 10 bases. Sequencing was performed on blood. The CDR3 region is CASSYSVGLADSYEQYF. CDR3 nucleotide sequence: TGTGCCAGCAGTTACAGTGTAGGACTAGCGGACTCCTACGAGCAGTACTTC.